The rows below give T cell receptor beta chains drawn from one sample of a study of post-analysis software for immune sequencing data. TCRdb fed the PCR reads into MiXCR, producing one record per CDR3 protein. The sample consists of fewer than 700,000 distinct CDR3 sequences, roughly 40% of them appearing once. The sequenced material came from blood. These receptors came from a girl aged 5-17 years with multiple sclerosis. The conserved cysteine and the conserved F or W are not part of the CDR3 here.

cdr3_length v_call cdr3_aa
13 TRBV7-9 ASSLGLAENNEQF
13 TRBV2 ASSERKGPNYGYT
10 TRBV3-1 ASSQRTGEQY
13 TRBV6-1 ASSEGPGDNSPLH
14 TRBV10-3 AISDSAGTGQETQY
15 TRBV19 ASSTPLVPGSTDTQY
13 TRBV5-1 ASSPGTGAHTEAF
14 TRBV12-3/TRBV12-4 ASSLGVSFSGNTIY
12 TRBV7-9 ASRGDSGFETQY
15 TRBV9 ASSDPGGPVSNYGYT
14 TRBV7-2 ASSLRPRSSGNEQF
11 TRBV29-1 SVAWTADTEAF
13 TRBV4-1 ASSQVPGQSYEQY
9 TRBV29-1 SVGAVYGYT
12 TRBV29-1 SITRDLSYNEQF
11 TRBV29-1 SVDRTSNTEAF
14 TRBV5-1 ASSPTGSLPTDTQY
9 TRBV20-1 SGTPTDTQY
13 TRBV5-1 ASSPHPRTKTEQF
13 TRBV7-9 ASSPPGIRTDTQY
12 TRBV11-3 ASGGHSGTDTQY
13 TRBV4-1 ASSFPRGQGYGYT
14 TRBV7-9 ASSLGLANSYNEQF
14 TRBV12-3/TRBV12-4 ASSYPRTYYNSPLH
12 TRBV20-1 SARDRRVNTEAF
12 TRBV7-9 ASSYGTAWDTQY
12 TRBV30 AWSVGLAGNEQF
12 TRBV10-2 ASMKGQGCGEQF
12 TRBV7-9 ASSRVGETYEQY
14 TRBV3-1 ASSQGPWGSDYGYT
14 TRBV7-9 ASSPVGGGETDTQY
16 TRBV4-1 ASAPGTSGGKAYNEQF
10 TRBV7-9 ASSSRFYEQY
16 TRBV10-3 AISDRTSGRVRGETQY
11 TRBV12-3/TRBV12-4 ASSSRTSGEQY